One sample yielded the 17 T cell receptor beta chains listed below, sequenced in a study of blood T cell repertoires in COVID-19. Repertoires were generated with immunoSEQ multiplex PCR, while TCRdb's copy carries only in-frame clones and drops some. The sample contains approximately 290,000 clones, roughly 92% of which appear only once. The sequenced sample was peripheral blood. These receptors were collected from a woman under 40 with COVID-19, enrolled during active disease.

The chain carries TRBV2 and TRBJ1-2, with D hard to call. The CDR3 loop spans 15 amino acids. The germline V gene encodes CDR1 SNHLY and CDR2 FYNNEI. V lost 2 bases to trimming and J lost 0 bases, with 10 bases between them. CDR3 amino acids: CASSEQATANYGYTF. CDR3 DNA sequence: TGTGCCAGCAGTGAACAGGCCACGGCTAACTATGGCTACACCTTC.

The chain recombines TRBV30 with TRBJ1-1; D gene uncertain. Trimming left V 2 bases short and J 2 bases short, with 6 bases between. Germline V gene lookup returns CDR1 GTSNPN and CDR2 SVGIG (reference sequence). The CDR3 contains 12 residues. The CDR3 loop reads CAWSLTNTEAFF. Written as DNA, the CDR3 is TGTGCCTGGAGTTTGACTAACACTGAAGCTTTCTTT.

CDR3 loop: CASIETVTHEQFF. The CDR3 DNA is TGTGCCAGTATAGAGACGGTGACTCATGAGCAGTTCTTC. V and J are TRBV2 and TRBJ2-1, with D unclear. V lost 9 bases, J lost 8 bases, and 17 bases lay in between. The germline CDR1 and CDR2 sequences are SNHLY and FYNNEI. The CDR3 sequence is 13 residues long.

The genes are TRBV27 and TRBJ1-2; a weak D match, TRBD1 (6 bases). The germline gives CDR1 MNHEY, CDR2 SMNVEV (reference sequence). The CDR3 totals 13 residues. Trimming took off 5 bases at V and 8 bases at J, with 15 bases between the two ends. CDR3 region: CASSAGGRKGYTF. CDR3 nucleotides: TGTGCCAGCAGTGCCGGGGGGCGTAAGGGCTACACCTTC.

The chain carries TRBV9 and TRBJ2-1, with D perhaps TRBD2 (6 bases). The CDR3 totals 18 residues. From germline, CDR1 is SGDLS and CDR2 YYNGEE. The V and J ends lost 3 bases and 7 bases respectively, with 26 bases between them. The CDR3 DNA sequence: TGTGCCAGCAGCGACCCTTTTAGAGGGACTGATACTCGTAATGAGCAGTTCTTC. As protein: CASSDPFRGTDTRNEQFF. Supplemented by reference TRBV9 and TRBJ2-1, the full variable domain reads DSGVTQTPKHLITATGQRVTLRCSPRSGDLSVYWYQQSLDQGLQFLIQYYNGEERAKGNILERFSAQQFPDLHSELNLSSLELGDSALYFCASSDPFRGTDTRNEQFFGPGTRLTVL.

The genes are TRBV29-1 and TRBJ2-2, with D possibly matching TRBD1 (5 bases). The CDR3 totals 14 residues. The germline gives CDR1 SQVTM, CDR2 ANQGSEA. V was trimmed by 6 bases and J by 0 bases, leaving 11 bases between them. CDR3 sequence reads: CSVKGISNTGELFF. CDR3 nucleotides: TGCAGCGTGAAGGGGATCTCGAACACCGGGGAGCTGTTTTTT.

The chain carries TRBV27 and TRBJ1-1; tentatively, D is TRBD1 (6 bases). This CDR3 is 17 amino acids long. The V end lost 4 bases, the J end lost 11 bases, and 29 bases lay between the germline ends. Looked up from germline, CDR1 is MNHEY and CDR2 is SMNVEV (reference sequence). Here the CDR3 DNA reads TGTGCCAGCAGTTCTAGGCAGGGGAAAATGGTAACGCTCGAGGCTTTCTTT. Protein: CASSSRQGKMVTLEAFF.

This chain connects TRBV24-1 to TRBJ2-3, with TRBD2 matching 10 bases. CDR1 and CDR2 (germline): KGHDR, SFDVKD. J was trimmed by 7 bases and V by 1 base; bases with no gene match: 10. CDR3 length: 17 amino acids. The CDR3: CATSDFRASGSINTQYF. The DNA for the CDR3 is TGTGCCACCAGTGATTTTAGGGCTAGCGGGAGTATAAATACGCAGTATTTT.

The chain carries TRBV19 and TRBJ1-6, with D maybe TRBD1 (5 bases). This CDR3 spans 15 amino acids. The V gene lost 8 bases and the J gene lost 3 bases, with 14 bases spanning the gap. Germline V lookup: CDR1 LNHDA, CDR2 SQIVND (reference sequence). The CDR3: CASGLVGGYNSPLHF. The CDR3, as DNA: TGTGCCAGTGGGCTCGTGGGGGGCTATAATTCACCCCTCCACTTT.

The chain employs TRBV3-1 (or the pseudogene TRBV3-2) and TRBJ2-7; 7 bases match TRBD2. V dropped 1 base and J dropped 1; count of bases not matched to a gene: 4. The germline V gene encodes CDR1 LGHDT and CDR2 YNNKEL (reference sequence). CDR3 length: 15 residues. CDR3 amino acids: CASSQGLAESYEQYF. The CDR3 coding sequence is TGTGCCAGCAGCCAAGGGCTAGCGGAGTCCTACGAGCAGTACTTC.

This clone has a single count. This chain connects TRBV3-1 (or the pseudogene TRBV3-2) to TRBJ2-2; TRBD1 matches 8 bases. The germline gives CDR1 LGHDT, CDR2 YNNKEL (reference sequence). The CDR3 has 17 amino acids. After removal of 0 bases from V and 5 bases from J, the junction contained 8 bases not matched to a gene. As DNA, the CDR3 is TGTGCCAGCAGCCAAGATGGGGACAGGATTTTTACCGGGGAGCTGTTTTTT. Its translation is CASSQDGDRIFTGELFF.

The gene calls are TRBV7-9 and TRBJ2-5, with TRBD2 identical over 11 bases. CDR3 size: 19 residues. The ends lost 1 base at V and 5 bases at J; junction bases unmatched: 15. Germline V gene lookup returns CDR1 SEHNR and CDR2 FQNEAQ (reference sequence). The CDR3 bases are TGTGCCAGCAGCTTAGAACACGTCCTAGCGGGGGGTTTCGAGGAGACCCAGTACTTC. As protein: CASSLEHVLAGGFEETQYF.

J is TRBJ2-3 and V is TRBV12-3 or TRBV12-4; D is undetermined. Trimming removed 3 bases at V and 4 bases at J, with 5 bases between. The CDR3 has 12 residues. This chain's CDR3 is CASSFPADTQYF. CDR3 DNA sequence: TGTGCCAGCAGTTTCCCGGCAGATACGCAGTATTTT.

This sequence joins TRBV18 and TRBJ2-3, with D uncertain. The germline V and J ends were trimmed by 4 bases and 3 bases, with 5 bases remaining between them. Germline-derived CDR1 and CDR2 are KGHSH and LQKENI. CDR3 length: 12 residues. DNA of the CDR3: TGTGCCAGCTCACGTGAGACAGATACGCAGTATTTT. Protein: CASSRETDTQYF. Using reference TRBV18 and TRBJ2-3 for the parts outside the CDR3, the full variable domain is NAGVMQNPRHLVRRRGQEARLRCSPMKGHSHVYWYRQLPEEGLKFMVYLQKENIIDESGMPKERFSAEFPKEGPSILRIQQVVRGDSAAYFCASSRETDTQYFGPGTRLTVL.

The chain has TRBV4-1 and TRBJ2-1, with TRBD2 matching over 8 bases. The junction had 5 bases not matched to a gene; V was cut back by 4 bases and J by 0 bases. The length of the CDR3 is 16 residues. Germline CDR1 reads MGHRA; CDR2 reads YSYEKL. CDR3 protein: CASSPLAGPSYNEQFF. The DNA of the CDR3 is TGCGCCAGCAGCCCCTTAGCGGGGCCCTCCTACAATGAGCAGTTCTTC.

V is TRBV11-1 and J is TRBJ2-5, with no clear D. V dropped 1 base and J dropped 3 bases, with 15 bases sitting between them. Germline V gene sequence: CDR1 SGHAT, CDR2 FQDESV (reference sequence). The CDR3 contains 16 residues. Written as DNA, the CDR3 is TGTGCCAGCAGCTTAGACCCTCCCGGAGCCAAAGAGACCCAGTACTTC. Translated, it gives CASSLDPPGAKETQYF.

CDR3 DNA sequence: TGTGCCAGCAGCACTAACGGTGATACGCAGTATTTT. It specifies CASSTNGDTQYF. The genes are TRBV11-3 and TRBJ2-3; D unclear. Germline loops: CDR1 SGHNT, CDR2 YENEEA. The germline V and J ends were trimmed by 5 bases and 6 bases, with 9 bases remaining between them. The CDR3 loop spans 12 amino acids.